The present T cell receptor (beta chain) was sequenced within a study of a mutant IDH1 vaccine in newly diagnosed glioma (dated by TCRdb to about 2021). As for the study more broadly: Across visits V03 through V10, patients got a total of eight vaccinations, given in weeks 1, 3, 5, 7, 11, 15, 19 and 23. The 32 treated patients were 62.5% male and roughly 40% female, with a mean age of about 43 years. Before enrollment, most patients had been given radiochemotherapy with temozolomide as standard therapy, while the rest had received either radiotherapy alone or temozolomide alone. Vaccination began 4-6 weeks after radiotherapy alone, or alongside temozolomide cycles in the chemotherapy-containing groups. Six visits were used for peripheral blood collection: V03 (baseline), V05, V07, V10, V12 and V13. Longitudinal TCRB deep sequencing was done for 25 treated patients, wherever samples were available for exploratory analyses. Beyond this particular receptor, the publication reports: Changes in the top peripheral T cell clonotypes picked up by TCRB sequencing did not appear to be linked to pseudoprogression. The authors noted that analyses of patient blood samples could not be reproduced because of sample limitations. Vaccine-induced immune responses across multiple MHC alleles were detected in 93.3% of patients. Availability determined which PBMC samples were chosen for TCRB deep sequencing.

To note about this clone: The clone's antigen remains unknown. No base-level quality is on record; no much larger clone is a single base apart.

The junction shows trimming of 4 bases on V and 5 bases on J, and the gene matches do not reach 6 bases of it. CDR1 and CDR2, per the germline V gene, are SGDLS and YYNGEE. There are 15 amino acids in the CDR3, from cysteine to phenylalanine inclusive. Only CDR3 DNA is held: 45 bases, read in frame from base 1. Taken with the paper, the label for time point translates to: week 23, last vaccination. Each vaccine dose, consisting of 300 ug of a 20-mer mutant IDH1 peptide in Montanide, was administered subcutaneously with topical imiquimod. Donors had newly diagnosed WHO grade 3 or 4 IDH1-mutant astrocytomas with loss of nuclear ATRX. The samples were drawn from NOA16, a multicentre, single-arm, open-label phase I trial in Germany that tested a mutant IDH1 peptide vaccine in humans for the first time. The DNeasy Blood and Tissue Kit was used to extract genomic DNA from EDTA blood for TCRB sequencing.

The library was obtained by the immunoSEQ multiplex PCR assay. Rearranged TCR beta chain sequences were amplified with the hsTCRB Kit following the manufacturer's protocol. An Illumina MiSeq was used to sequence the TCRB libraries. The original methods were these. The proprietary platform of the kit vendor was used for demultiplexing, trimming and gene mapping. TCRdb obtained this table from immuneACCESS and retained in-frame rearrangements with V and J assigned. These tables miss some clones; where compared with another copy, unresolved V genes account for less than half of the shortfall, and the remainder is unexplained. Clone size and the V and J calls come from that table; the DNA yielded D and trimming. This sample is represented by tens of thousands of clones; around 80% of them were singletons. The ten largest account for more than 5% of the sample.

The chain was built from TRBV9 and TRBJ2-5, with 12 middle bases fitting TRBD2. The sequencing used PBMCs, collected from a glioma patient whose treatment included an IDH1 peptide vaccine. The TCR was taken from a middle-aged man with glioma. The CDR3 amino acid sequence is: CASSPAGLAGETQYF. The DNA reads as follows: TGTGCCAGCAGCCCCGCCGGACTAGCGGGGGAGACCCAGTACTTC.